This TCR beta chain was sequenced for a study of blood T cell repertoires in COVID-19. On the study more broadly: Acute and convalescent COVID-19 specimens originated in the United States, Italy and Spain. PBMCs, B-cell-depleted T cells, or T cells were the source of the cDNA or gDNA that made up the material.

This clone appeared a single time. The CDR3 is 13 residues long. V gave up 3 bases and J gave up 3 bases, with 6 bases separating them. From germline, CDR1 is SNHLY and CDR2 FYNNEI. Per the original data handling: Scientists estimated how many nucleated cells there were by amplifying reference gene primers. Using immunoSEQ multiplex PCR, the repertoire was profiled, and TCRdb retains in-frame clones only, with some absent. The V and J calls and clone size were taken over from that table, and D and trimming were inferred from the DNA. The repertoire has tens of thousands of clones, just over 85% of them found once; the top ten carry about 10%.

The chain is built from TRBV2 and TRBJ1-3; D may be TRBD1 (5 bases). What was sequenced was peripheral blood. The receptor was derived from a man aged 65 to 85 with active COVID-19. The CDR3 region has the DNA TGTGCCAGCAGTGACAGGGATGGAAACACCATATATTTT. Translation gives CASSDRDGNTIYF.